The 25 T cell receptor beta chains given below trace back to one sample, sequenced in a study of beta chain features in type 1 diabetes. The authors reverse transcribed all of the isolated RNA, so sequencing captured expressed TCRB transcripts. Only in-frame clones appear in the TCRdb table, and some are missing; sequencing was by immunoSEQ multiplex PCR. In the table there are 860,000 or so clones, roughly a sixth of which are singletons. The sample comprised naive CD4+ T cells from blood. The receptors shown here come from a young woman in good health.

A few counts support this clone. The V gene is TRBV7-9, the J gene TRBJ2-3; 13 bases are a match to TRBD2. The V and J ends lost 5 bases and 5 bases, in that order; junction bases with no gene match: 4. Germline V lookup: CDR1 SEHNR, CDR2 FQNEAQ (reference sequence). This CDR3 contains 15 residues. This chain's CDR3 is CASSRTSGSRDTQYF. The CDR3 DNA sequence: TGTGCCAGCAGCCGGACTAGCGGGAGCCGAGATACGCAGTATTTT.

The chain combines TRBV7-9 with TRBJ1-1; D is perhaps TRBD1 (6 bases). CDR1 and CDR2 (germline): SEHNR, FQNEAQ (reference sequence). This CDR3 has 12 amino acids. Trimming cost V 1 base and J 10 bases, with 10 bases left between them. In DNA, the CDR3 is TGTGCCAGCAGCTTAGTAGGGGGAAGAGCTTTCTTT. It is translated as CASSLVGGRAFF. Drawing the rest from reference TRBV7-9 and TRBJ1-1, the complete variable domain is DTGVSQNPRHKITKRGQNVTFRCDPISEHNRLYWYRQTLGQGPEFLTYFQNEAQLEKSRLLSDRFSAERPKGSFSTLEIQRTEQGDSAMYLCASSLVGGRAFFGQGTRLTVV.

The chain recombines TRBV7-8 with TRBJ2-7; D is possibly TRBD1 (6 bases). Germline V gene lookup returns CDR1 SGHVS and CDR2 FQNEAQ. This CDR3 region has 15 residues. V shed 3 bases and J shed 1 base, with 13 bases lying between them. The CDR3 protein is CASSLEYRESYEQYF. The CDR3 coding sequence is TGTGCCAGCAGCTTGGAATACAGGGAGTCCTACGAGCAGTACTTC.

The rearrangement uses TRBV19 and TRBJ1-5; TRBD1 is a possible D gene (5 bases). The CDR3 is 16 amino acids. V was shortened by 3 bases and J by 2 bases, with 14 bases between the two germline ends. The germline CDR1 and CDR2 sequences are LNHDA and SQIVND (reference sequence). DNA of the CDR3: TGTGCCAGTAGTATCAACGCAGGGTCCGGCAATCAGCCCCAGCATTTT. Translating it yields CASSINAGSGNQPQHF.

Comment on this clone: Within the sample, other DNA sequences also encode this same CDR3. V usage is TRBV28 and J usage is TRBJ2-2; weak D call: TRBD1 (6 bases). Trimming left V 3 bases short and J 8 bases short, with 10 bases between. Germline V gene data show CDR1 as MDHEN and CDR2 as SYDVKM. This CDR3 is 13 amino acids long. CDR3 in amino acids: CASSLSGAGELFF. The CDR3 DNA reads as TGTGCCAGCAGTTTGTCAGGGGCTGGGGAGCTGTTTTTT.

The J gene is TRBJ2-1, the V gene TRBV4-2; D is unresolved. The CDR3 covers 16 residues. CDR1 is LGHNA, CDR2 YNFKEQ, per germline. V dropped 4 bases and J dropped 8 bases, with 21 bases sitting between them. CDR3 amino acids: CASSRPGSRNLHEQFF. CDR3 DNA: TGTGCCAGCAGCCGACCCGGTTCCCGAAACCTCCATGAGCAGTTCTTC.

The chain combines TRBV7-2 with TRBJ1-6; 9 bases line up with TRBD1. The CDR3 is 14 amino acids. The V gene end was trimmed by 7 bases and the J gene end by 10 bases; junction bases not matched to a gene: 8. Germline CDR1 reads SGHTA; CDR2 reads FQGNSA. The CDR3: CASTSDRGGSPLHF. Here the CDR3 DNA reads TGTGCCAGCACCTCGGACAGGGGTGGATCACCCCTCCACTTT.

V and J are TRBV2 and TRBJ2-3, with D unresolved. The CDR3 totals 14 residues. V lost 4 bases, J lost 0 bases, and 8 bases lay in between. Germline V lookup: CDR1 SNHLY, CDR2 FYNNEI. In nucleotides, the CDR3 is TGTGCCAGCAGTGTAACACCAAGCACAGATACGCAGTATTTT. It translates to CASSVTPSTDTQYF.

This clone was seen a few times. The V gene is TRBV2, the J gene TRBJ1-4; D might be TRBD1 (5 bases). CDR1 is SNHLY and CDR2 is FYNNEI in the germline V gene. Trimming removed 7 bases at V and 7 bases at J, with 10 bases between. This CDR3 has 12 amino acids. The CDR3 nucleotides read TGTGCCAGCACAGCAGGGACTGAAAAACTGTTTTTT. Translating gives CASTAGTEKLFF.

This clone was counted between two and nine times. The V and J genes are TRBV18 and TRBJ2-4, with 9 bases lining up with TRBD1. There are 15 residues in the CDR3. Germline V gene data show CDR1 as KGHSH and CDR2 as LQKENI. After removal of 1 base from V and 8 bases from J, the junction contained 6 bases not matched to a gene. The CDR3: CASSPRGTGSDIQYF. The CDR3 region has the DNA TGTGCCAGCTCACCACGCGGGACAGGGTCGGACATTCAGTACTTC.

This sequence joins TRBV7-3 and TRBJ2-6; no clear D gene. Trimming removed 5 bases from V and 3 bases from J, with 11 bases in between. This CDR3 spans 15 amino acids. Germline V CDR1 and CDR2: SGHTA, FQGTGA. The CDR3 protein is CASSEGFSGANVLTF. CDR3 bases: TGTGCCAGCAGCGAAGGGTTTAGTGGGGCCAACGTCCTGACTTTC.

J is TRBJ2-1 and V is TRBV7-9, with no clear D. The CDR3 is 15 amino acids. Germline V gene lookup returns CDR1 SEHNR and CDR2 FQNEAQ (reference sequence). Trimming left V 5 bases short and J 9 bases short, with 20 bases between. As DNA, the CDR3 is TGTGCCAGCAGCCCCACGGCCCCGATCCCGGGTGAGCAGTTCTTC. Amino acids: CASSPTAPIPGEQFF.

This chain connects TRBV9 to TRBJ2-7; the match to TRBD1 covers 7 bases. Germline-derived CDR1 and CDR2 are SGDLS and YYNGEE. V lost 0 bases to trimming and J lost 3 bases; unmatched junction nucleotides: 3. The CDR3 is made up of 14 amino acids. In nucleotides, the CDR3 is TGTGCCAGCAGCGTAGGACAGGGTAACTACGAGCAGTACTTC. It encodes CASSVGQGNYEQYF.

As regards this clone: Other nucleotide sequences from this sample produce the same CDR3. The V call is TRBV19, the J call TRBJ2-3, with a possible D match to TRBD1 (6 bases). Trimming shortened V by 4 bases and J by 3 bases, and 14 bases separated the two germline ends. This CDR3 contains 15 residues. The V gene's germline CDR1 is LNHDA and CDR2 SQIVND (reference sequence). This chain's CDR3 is CASSTGDRLTDTQYF. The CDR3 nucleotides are TGTGCCAGTAGTACCGGAGACAGGCTTACAGATACGCAGTATTTT.

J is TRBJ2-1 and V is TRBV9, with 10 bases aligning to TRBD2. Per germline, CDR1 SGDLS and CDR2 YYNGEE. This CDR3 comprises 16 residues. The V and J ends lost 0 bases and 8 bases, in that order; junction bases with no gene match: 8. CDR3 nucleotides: TGTGCCAGCAGCGTAGAAGCTAGCGGGAGAGAGGATGAGCAGTTCTTC. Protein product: CASSVEASGREDEQFF.

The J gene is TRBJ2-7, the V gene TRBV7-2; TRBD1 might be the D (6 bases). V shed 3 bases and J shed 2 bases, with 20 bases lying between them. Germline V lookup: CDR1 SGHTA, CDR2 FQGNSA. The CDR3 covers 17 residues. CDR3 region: CASSLVGGAGETYEQYF. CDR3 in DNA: TGTGCCAGCAGCTTGGTAGGTGGGGCAGGGGAAACCTACGAGCAGTACTTC.

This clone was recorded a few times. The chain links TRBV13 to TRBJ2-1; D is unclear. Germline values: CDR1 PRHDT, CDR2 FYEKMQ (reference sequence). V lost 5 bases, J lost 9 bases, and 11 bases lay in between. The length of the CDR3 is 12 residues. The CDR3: CASSPPRGEQFF. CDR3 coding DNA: TGTGCCAGCAGCCCCCCTAGAGGTGAGCAGTTCTTC.

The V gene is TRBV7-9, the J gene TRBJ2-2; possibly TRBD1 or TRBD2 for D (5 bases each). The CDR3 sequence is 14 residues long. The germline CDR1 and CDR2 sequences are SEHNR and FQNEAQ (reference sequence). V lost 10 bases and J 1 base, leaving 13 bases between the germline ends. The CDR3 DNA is TGTGCCACCCAAAAGGGACGGAACACCGGGGAGCTGTTTTTT. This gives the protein CATQKGRNTGELFF.

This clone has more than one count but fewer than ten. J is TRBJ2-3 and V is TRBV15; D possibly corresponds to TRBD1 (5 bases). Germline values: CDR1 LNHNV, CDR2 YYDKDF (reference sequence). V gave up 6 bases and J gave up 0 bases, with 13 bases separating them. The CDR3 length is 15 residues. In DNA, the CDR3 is TGTGCCACCAGACAGGTGGCCTTTAGCACAGATACGCAGTATTTT. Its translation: CATRQVAFSTDTQYF.

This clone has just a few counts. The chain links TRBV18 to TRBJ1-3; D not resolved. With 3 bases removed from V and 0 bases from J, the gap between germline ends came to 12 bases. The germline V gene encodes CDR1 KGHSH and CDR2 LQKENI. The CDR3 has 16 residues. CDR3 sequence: CASSPPGRYSGNTIYF. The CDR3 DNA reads TGTGCCAGCTCACCTCCCGGACGGTACTCTGGAAACACCATATATTTT. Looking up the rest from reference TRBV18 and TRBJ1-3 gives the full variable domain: NAGVMQNPRHLVRRRGQEARLRCSPMKGHSHVYWYRQLPEEGLKFMVYLQKENIIDESGMPKERFSAEFPKEGPSILRIQQVVRGDSAAYFCASSPPGRYSGNTIYFGEGSWLTVV.

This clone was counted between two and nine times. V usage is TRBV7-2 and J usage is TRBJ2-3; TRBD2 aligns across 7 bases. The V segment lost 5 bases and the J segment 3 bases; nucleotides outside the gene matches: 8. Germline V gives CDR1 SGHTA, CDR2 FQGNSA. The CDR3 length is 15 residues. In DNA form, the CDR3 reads TGTGCCAGCAGCGCTACTAGCGTGTTGACAGATACGCAGTATTTT. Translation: CASSATSVLTDTQYF.

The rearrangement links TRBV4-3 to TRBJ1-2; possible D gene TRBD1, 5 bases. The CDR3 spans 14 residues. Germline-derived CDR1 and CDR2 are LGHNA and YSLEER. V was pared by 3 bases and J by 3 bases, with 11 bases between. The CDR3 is CASSQGDSHYGYTF. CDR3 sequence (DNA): TGCGCCAGCAGCCAGGGTGACAGTCACTATGGCTACACCTTC.

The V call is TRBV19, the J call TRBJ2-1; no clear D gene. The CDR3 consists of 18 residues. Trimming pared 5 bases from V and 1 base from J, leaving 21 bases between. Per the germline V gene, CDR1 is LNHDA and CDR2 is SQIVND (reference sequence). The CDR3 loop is CASSAPFSGTGSYNEQFF. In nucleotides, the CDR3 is TGTGCCAGTAGTGCTCCCTTCTCCGGAACTGGGTCCTACAATGAGCAGTTCTTC.

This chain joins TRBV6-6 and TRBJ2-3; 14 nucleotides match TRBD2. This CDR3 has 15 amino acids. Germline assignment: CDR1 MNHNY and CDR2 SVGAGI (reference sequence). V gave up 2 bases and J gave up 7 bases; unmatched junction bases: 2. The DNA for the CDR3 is TGTGCCAGCAGTTACGGGACTAGCGGGAGTCATACGCAGTATTTT. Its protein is CASSYGTSGSHTQYF.

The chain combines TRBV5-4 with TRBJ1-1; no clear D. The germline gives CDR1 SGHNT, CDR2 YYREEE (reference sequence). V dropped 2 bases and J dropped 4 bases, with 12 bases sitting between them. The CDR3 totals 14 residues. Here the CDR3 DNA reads TGTGCCAGCAGCTTAGCGACTCATCCCACTGAAGCTTTCTTT. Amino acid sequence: CASSLATHPTEAFF.